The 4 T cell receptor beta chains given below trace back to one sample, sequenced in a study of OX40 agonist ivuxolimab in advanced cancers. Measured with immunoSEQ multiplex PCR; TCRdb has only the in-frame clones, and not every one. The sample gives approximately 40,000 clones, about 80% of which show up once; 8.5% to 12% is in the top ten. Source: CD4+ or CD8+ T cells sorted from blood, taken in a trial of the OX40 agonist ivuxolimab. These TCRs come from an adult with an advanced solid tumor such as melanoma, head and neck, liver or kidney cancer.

The CDR3 sequence: CATSQDAYEQYF. CDR3 DNA: TGTGCCACCAGCCAGGACGCCTACGAGCAGTACTTC. The chain uses TRBV15 and TRBJ2-7; unclear D gene. The germline V and J ends were trimmed by 5 bases and 2 bases, with 7 bases remaining between them. CDR3 length: 12 amino acids. In germline, CDR1 is LNHNV, CDR2 YYDKDF (reference sequence).

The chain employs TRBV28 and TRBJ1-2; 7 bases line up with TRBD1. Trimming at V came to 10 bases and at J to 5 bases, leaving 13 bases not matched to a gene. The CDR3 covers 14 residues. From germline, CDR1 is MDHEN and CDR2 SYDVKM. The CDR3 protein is CAIAPFRGQYGYTF. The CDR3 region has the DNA TGTGCCATCGCTCCCTTCAGGGGACAGTATGGCTACACCTTC.

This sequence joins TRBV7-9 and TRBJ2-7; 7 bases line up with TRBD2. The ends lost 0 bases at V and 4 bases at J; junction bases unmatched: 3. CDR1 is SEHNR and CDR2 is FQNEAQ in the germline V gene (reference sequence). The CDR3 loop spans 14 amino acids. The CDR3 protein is CASSLAGGSYEQYF. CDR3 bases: TGTGCCAGCAGCTTAGCGGGAGGGTCTTACGAGCAGTACTTC.

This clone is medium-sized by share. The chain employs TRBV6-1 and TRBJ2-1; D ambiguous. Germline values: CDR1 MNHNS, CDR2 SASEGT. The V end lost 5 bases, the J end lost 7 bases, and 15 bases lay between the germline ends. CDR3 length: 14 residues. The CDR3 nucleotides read TGTGCCAGCAGTCCTCTAGGATCTCGGAATGAGCAGTTCTTC. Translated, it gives CASSPLGSRNEQFF.